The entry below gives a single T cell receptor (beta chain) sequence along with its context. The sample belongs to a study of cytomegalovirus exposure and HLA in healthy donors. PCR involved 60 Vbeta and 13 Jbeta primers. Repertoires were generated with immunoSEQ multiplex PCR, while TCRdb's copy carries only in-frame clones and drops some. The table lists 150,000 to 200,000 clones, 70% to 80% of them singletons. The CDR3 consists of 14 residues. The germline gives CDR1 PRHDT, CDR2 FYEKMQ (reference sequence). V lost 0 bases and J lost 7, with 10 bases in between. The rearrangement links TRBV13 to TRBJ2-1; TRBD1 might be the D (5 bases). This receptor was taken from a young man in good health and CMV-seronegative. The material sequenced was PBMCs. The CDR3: CASSLGYRLNEQFF. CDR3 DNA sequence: TGTGCCAGCAGCTTAGGTTACAGGCTGAATGAGCAGTTCTTC.